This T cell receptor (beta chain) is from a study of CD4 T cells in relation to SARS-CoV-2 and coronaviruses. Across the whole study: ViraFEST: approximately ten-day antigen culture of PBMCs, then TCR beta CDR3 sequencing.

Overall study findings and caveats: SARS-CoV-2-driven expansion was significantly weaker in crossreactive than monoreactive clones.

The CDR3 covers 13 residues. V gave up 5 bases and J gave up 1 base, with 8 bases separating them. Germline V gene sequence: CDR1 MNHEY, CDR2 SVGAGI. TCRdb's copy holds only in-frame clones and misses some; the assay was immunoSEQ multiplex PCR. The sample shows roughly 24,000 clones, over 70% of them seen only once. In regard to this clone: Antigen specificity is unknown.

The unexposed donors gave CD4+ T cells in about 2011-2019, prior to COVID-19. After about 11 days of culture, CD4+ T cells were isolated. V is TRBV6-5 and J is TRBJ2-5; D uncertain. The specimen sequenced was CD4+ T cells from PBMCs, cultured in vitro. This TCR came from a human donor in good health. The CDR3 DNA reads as TGTGCCAGCAGTCCACCCACCCAAGAGACCCAGTACTTC. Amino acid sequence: CASSPPTQETQYF.